This TCR beta chain was identified in a study of blood T cell repertoires in COVID-19. The CDR3 length is 16 residues. V was pared by 0 bases and J by 4 bases, with 6 bases of the junction left unmatched. The germline gives CDR1 SGDLS, CDR2 YYNGEE. Only in-frame clones appear in the TCRdb table, and some are missing; sequencing was by immunoSEQ multiplex PCR. Here the sample spans 75,000 to 100,000 clones, roughly 80% being singletons. The clonotype comes from a human donor in a cohort sampled during active COVID-19. The chain is built from TRBV9 and TRBJ2-5, with TRBD2 matching over 10 bases. What was sequenced was peripheral blood. The CDR3 loop reads CASSVGAGGPGETQYF. The CDR3 DNA reads as TGTGCCAGCAGCGTAGGAGCGGGGGGGCCGGGAGAGACCCAGTACTTC. Supplemented by reference TRBV9 and TRBJ2-5, the full variable domain reads DSGVTQTPKHLITATGQRVTLRCSPRSGDLSVYWYQQSLDQGLQFLIQYYNGEERAKGNILERFSAQQFPDLHSELNLSSLELGDSALYFCASSVGAGGPGETQYFGPGTRLLVL.